The 26 T cell receptor beta chains given below trace back to one sample, sequenced in a study of blood T cell repertoires in COVID-19. Profiling relied on immunoSEQ multiplex PCR, and the TCRdb table lists in-frame clones only, not all of them. The sample has approximately 200,000 clones, 89% seen once. The sample comprised PBMCs or T cells enriched from blood (not recorded which). All receptors derive from a woman aged 40 to 49 with acute COVID-19.

The chain links TRBV4-3 to TRBJ2-4; 11 nucleotides agree with TRBD1. The CDR3 is 15 amino acids. Germline assignment: CDR1 LGHNA and CDR2 YSLEER. The ends lost 0 bases at V and 8 bases at J; junction bases unmatched: 3. CDR3 nucleotides: TGCGCCAGCAGCCAAGATTTGGGACAGGGGGACATTCAGTACTTC. It yields the protein CASSQDLGQGDIQYF.

The genes are TRBV6-2 or TRBV6-3 and TRBJ2-7, with 7 bases aligning to TRBD2. There are 15 residues in the CDR3. Trimming removed 5 bases from V and 3 bases from J; junction bases left unmatched: 10. CDR1 MNHEY and CDR2 SVGEGT come from the germline V gene. CDR3 DNA: TGTGCCAGCAGTAAACCCGGGACGGGGGGCTACGAGCAGTACTTC. The encoded protein is CASSKPGTGGYEQYF.

The J gene is TRBJ2-1, the V gene TRBV6-1; TRBD2 is a possible D gene (6 bases). Germline-derived CDR1 and CDR2 are MNHNS and SASEGT. The CDR3 sequence is 16 residues long. V was pared by 1 base and J by 6 bases, with 16 bases between. The CDR3 reads CASSEEARERVNEQFF. CDR3 bases: TGTGCCAGCAGTGAAGAGGCTCGTGAGCGGGTCAATGAGCAGTTCTTC.

This chain joins TRBV7-9 and TRBJ2-2, with D possibly TRBD1 on 5 matching bases. V was pared by 6 bases and J by 3 bases, with 11 bases between. Germline loops: CDR1 SEHNR, CDR2 FQNEAQ (reference sequence). The CDR3 runs to 14 residues. The CDR3 region is CASRLLGDTGELFF. The CDR3 bases are TGTGCCAGCAGACTGTTAGGGGACACCGGGGAGCTGTTTTTT.

This chain links TRBV7-3 with TRBJ2-3, with unresolved D. CDR3 size: 13 residues. V lost 5 bases, J lost 1 base, and 7 bases lay in between. Germline V gene data show CDR1 as SGHTA and CDR2 as FQGTGA. CDR3 sequence (DNA): TGTGCCAGCAGCCCCTCGGGCACAGATACGCAGTATTTT. This codes for CASSPSGTDTQYF. The full variable domain, in which reference TRBV7-3 and TRBJ2-3 provide the parts outside the CDR3, is GAGVSQTPSNKVTEKGKYVELRCDPISGHTALYWYRQSLGQGPEFLIYFQGTGAADDSGLPNDRFFAVRPEGSVSTLKIQRTERGDSAVYLCASSPSGTDTQYFGPGTRLTVL.

V gene TRBV7-2 combines with J gene TRBJ2-7; D gene uncertain. The ends were cut back, 0 bases at V and 3 bases at J, with 3 bases in the middle. The CDR3 is 12 amino acids. Germline CDR1 SGHTA, CDR2 FQGNSA. CDR3 coding DNA: TGTGCCAGCAGCTTAGCCCTCTACGAGCAGTACTTC. This translates into CASSLALYEQYF. Complete variable domain (other parts from reference TRBV7-2 and TRBJ2-7): GAGVSQSPSNKVTEKGKDVELRCDPISGHTALYWYRQSLGQGLEFLIYFQGNSAPDKSGLPSDRFSAERTGGSVSTLTIQRTQQEDSAVYLCASSLALYEQYFGPGTRLTVT.

A single count supports this clone. The chain carries TRBV19 and TRBJ2-3; a weak D match, TRBD2 (5 bases). The germline CDR1 and CDR2 sequences are LNHDA and SQIVND (reference sequence). The CDR3 extends over 14 amino acids. V was trimmed by 6 bases and J by 2 bases, leaving 12 bases between them. The chain's CDR3 is CASSSAGVTDTQYF. The CDR3 DNA reads TGTGCCAGTAGCTCGGCCGGGGTCACAGATACGCAGTATTTT. Together with reference TRBV19 and TRBJ2-3, the CDR3 gives the full variable domain: DGGITQSPKYLFRKEGQNVTLSCEQNLNHDAMYWYRQDPGQGLRLIYYSQIVNDFQKGDIAEGYSVSREKKESFPLTVTSAQKNPTAFYLCASSSAGVTDTQYFGPGTRLTVL.

The J gene is TRBJ2-3, the V gene TRBV7-2, with 12 nucleotides matching TRBD2. V lost 5 bases and J lost 1; bases outside the gene matches: 10. Germline CDR1 is SGHTA and CDR2 is FQGNSA. The CDR3 is 18 residues long. CDR3 region: CASSHPTSGSWGTDTQYF. The CDR3 nucleotides read TGTGCCAGCAGCCATCCGACTAGCGGGAGTTGGGGCACAGATACGCAGTATTTT.

The CDR3 DNA is TGTGCCTCTGCAACTGCGGCAGGGTCGTACTACGAGCAGTACTTC. Translation: CASATAAGSYYEQYF. The gene calls are TRBV5-5 and TRBJ2-7, with D tentatively TRBD1 (5 bases). The V gene's germline CDR1 is SGHKS and CDR2 YYEKEE (reference sequence). V lost 10 bases and J 3 bases, leaving 23 bases between the germline ends. The CDR3 totals 15 residues.

The rearrangement joins TRBV3-1 (or the pseudogene TRBV3-2) to TRBJ2-1, with 7 bases fitting TRBD1. Germline lookup yields CDR1 LGHDT and CDR2 YNNKEL (reference sequence). Trimming cost V 4 bases and J 7 bases; bases outside gene matches: 4. The CDR3 contains 13 residues. CDR3 loop: CASSLARGNEQFF. CDR3 bases: TGTGCCAGCAGCCTTGCCAGGGGGAATGAGCAGTTCTTC.

This chain connects TRBV30 to TRBJ1-2; TRBD1 matches 8 bases. The CDR3 loop spans 14 amino acids. Germline CDR1 reads GTSNPN; CDR2 reads SVGIG (reference sequence). Germline trimming cut 2 bases from V and 4 bases from J; bases unmatched to any gene: 6. Here the CDR3 DNA reads TGTGCCTGGAGTTTTTCCGGACAGGGCTATGGCTACACCTTC. Protein product: CAWSFSGQGYGYTF.

The rearrangement links TRBV3-1 (or the pseudogene TRBV3-2) to TRBJ2-1, with 8 bases fitting TRBD2. Germline V gives CDR1 LGHDT, CDR2 YNNKEL (reference sequence). The CDR3 is 15 residues long. V shed 4 bases, J shed 6 bases, and the junction held 8 bases outside the gene matches. The CDR3 DNA follows: TGTGCCAGCAGCCGGGGACTAGGGGTGGCCAATGAGCAGTTCTTC. Translated: CASSRGLGVANEQFF.

The chain links TRBV24-1 to TRBJ2-3; D unresolved. Between the trimmed V and J ends, which lost 4 bases and 1 base, there was a span of 11 bases. Germline V gene sequence: CDR1 KGHDR, CDR2 SFDVKD. The CDR3 loop spans 15 amino acids. The CDR3 DNA follows: TGTGCCACCAGTGACCCCAGCGCCCGCACAGATACGCAGTATTTT. Encoded protein: CATSDPSARTDTQYF.

The chain joins TRBV7-9 to TRBJ2-7, with TRBD1 matching over 7 bases. Germline V CDR1 and CDR2: SEHNR, FQNEAQ (reference sequence). V shed 5 bases, J shed 2 bases, and the junction held 6 bases outside the gene matches. This CDR3 has 14 residues. Here the CDR3 reads CASSPGTATYEQYF. DNA of the CDR3: TGTGCCAGCAGCCCTGGGACAGCAACCTACGAGCAGTACTTC. Full variable domain (rest looked up from reference TRBV7-9 and TRBJ2-7): DTGVSQNPRHKITKRGQNVTFRCDPISEHNRLYWYRQTLGQGPEFLTYFQNEAQLEKSRLLSDRFSAERPKGSFSTLEIQRTEQGDSAMYLCASSPGTATYEQYFGPGTRLTVT.

V is TRBV3-1 (or the pseudogene TRBV3-2) and J is TRBJ2-5; 9 nucleotides line up with TRBD1. The V gene's germline CDR1 is LGHDT and CDR2 YNNKEL (reference sequence). V lost 1 base and J lost 4; bases outside the gene matches: 4. The CDR3 sequence is 15 residues long. The CDR3 bases are TGTGCCAGCAGCCAAGCACTGGGACAGGGAGAGACCCAGTACTTC. It is translated as CASSQALGQGETQYF.

J is TRBJ2-3 and V is TRBV3-1 (or the pseudogene TRBV3-2); TRBD2 agrees at 13 bases. CDR1 and CDR2 (germline): LGHDT, YNNKEL (reference sequence). This CDR3 spans 16 amino acids. V lost 3 bases and J lost 5; bases outside the gene matches: 5. The CDR3 region is CASSQTSGGSLDTQYF. In nucleotides, the CDR3 is TGTGCCAGCAGCCAGACTAGCGGGGGGTCGTTAGATACGCAGTATTTT.

The chain uses TRBV5-4 and TRBJ1-6; D possibly corresponds to TRBD1 (6 bases). The germline CDR1 and CDR2 sequences are SGHNT and YYREEE (reference sequence). Trimming removed 3 bases from V and 7 bases from J, with 11 bases in between. The CDR3 runs 14 residues. DNA for the CDR3: TGTGCCAGCAGCTCCCAGGGGTGGAATTCACCCCTCCACTTT. Its protein product is CASSSQGWNSPLHF.

The sample holds many counts of this clone. This chain joins TRBV19 and TRBJ1-4, with unresolved D. The germline V gene encodes CDR1 LNHDA and CDR2 SQIVND (reference sequence). The length of the CDR3 is 13 residues. Trimming took off 6 bases at V and 2 bases at J, with 7 bases between the two ends. CDR3 residues: CASRGSTNEKLFF. The CDR3 DNA follows: TGTGCCAGTAGAGGGAGTACTAATGAAAAACTGTTTTTT. The entire variable domain, with the rest obtained from reference TRBV19 and TRBJ1-4, is as follows: DGGITQSPKYLFRKEGQNVTLSCEQNLNHDAMYWYRQDPGQGLRLIYYSQIVNDFQKGDIAEGYSVSREKKESFPLTVTSAQKNPTAFYLCASRGSTNEKLFFGSGTQLSVL.

V is TRBV27 and J is TRBJ2-7, with D maybe TRBD2 (7 bases). V was pared by 6 bases and J by 7 bases, with 22 bases between. The CDR3 is 15 amino acids. Germline loops: CDR1 MNHEY, CDR2 SMNVEV (reference sequence). The CDR3 spells CASSHGEGEGREQYF. For the CDR3, the DNA is TGTGCCAGCAGCCATGGAGAGGGGGAGGGCCGGGAGCAGTACTTC.

The chain uses TRBV27 and TRBJ2-7, with 7 bases identical to TRBD1. The CDR3 is 15 amino acids. Germline V gene lookup returns CDR1 MNHEY and CDR2 SMNVEV (reference sequence). The V gene end was trimmed by 1 base and the J gene end by 3 bases; junction bases not matched to a gene: 6. The CDR3: CASSLFQGVGYEQYF. CDR3 in DNA: TGTGCCAGCAGTTTATTCCAGGGGGTTGGCTACGAGCAGTACTTC.

This rearrangement joins TRBV9 to TRBJ1-2; D remains ambiguous. V was clipped by 0 bases and J by 2 bases, with 11 bases between them. The CDR3 has 15 residues. CDR1 SGDLS and CDR2 YYNGEE come from the germline V gene. CDR3 nucleotides: TGTGCCAGCAGCGTAGACGGCAGGAGGAACTATGGCTACACCTTC. The encoded protein is CASSVDGRRNYGYTF. Supplemented by reference TRBV9 and TRBJ1-2, the full variable domain reads DSGVTQTPKHLITATGQRVTLRCSPRSGDLSVYWYQQSLDQGLQFLIQYYNGEERAKGNILERFSAQQFPDLHSELNLSSLELGDSALYFCASSVDGRRNYGYTFGSGTRLTVV.

The V and J genes are TRBV12-3 or TRBV12-4 and TRBJ1-2; the D gene is possibly TRBD1 (5 bases). This CDR3 is 13 amino acids long. V was cut by 5 bases and J by 5 bases, with 12 bases left in between. CDR3 DNA: TGTGCCAGCAGTCTGACAGAGTCTTATGGCTACACCTTC. This codes for CASSLTESYGYTF.

The gene calls are TRBV6-5 and TRBJ1-2; D remains ambiguous. The germline V gene encodes CDR1 MNHEY and CDR2 SVGAGI. The CDR3 is made up of 12 amino acids. V lost 0 bases and J 8 bases, leaving 7 bases between the germline ends. The CDR3 here is CASSYSVLGYTF. CDR3 nucleotides: TGTGCCAGCAGTTACTCTGTCTTAGGCTACACCTTC.

CDR3 nucleotide sequence: TGTGCCAGCTCACCAGGGACAGGGAGGCATGGCGGTGTCGGAGCGTTAGGGACCCAGTACTTC. This sequence encodes CASSPGTGRHGGVGALGTQYF. The chain employs TRBV18 and TRBJ2-5; 9 bases are shared with TRBD1. With V trimmed by 2 bases and J by 7 bases, 26 bases remained unmatched. The CDR3 is 21 amino acids. Germline V gene lookup returns CDR1 KGHSH and CDR2 LQKENI.

CDR3 sequence: CASSLLDIANTGELFF. In DNA, the CDR3 is TGTGCCAGCAGTCTCTTGGACATCGCGAACACCGGGGAGCTGTTTTTT. The chain couples TRBV21-1 to TRBJ2-2; TRBD1 was called by the table and not checked on the DNA. TRBV21-1 is labeled a pseudogene. CDR3 length: 16 residues.

The genes are TRBV5-3 and TRBJ1-4, with 7 bases fitting TRBD1. TRBV5-3 is an open reading frame, and its role is uncertain. The trim removed 0 bases at V and 3 bases at J, leaving 2 bases unmatched. The CDR3 loop spans 15 amino acids. The CDR3 DNA reads TGTGCCAGAAGCTTGGGGACAGGTCCTAATGAAAAACTGTTTTTT. Translated, it gives CARSLGTGPNEKLFF.